This TCR beta chain stems from a study of siplizumab effects on memory and regulatory T cells. The study's findings and limits: Controls showed an average of around 27% Treg-derived mappable alloreactive CD4+ clones, while siplizumab showed roughly 70%. The apparent diversity of naive T cells exceeded that of memory cells, and naive T cells seemed to make a major contribution to the alloresponse.

Around 100,000 TCR templates per sample were assayed. The repertoire was sequenced with immunoSEQ multiplex PCR; TCRdb's copy has only in-frame clones and lacks some. Among 45,000 to 50,000 clones listed, roughly 87% were seen once. The ends were cut back, 4 bases at V and 1 base at J, with 5 bases in the middle. Germline CDR1 and CDR2: SGHRS and YFSETQ. CDR3 length: 12 amino acids. The study took a few donor pairs, and their unstimulated naive, memory, effector memory and TEMRA subsets were sequenced. On this clone itself: Its antigen is as yet unknown.

The sequence derives from a human donor in good health. The chain couples TRBV5-1 to TRBJ2-5; D gene unclear. The specimen sequenced was naive CD8+ T cells sorted from blood. The CDR3 nucleotides are TGCGCCAGCAGCGACCGCCAAGAGACCCAGTACTTC. Its translation is CASSDRQETQYF. The entire variable domain, with the rest obtained from reference TRBV5-1 and TRBJ2-5, is as follows: KAGVTQTPRYLIKTRGQQVTLSCSPISGHRSVSWYQQTPGQGLQFLFEYFSETQRNKGNFPGRFSGRQFSNSRSEMNVSTLELGDSALYLCASSDRQETQYFGPGTRLLVL.